This T cell receptor beta chain was found in a study of cytomegalovirus exposure and HLA in healthy donors. Study overall: It was reported in a later analysis that the roughly 120 validation repertoires used the same platform as the approximately 620 first-cohort repertoires.

V lost 1 base and J lost 4; bases outside the gene matches: 3. This CDR3 has 15 amino acids. Per germline, CDR1 SGHDT and CDR2 YYEEEE. Assay used: immunoSEQ multiplex PCR; TCRdb lists only in-frame clones, some missing. The table lists around 350,000 clones, 80% to 90% of them singletons. Notes on this clone: Its antigen is as yet unknown.

Whole-study findings and limits: Per published reports, the classifier diagnosed cytomegalovirus status with high specificity and sensitivity.

The sequenced material came from PBMCs. This chain links TRBV5-6 with TRBJ1-3; 9 nucleotides agree with TRBD1. The receptor comes from a woman aged 18-29 years in good health and CMV-seronegative. The CDR3 protein is CASSLFGTGGNTIYF. The CDR3 nucleotides are TGTGCCAGCAGCTTGTTCGGGACAGGGGGAAACACCATATATTTT. The full variable domain, completed using reference TRBV5-6 and TRBJ1-3, is DAGVTQSPTHLIKTRGQQVTLRCSPKSGHDTVSWYQQALGQGPQFIFQYYEEEERQRGNFPDRFSGHQFPNYSSELNVNALLLGDSALYLCASSLFGTGGNTIYFGEGSWLTVV.